Presented here are 19 T cell receptor beta chains from one specimen sequenced in a study of response to subunit inactivated influenza vaccine. In TCRdb, the RT-PCR reads were re-called with MiXCR into one record per CDR3 protein. The sample lists about 500,000 distinct CDR3 sequences; approximately 6.9% were seen once. The sample was PBMCs from blood, taken less than 30 months after vaccination. These TCRs come from a man in his fifties or sixties who received an inactivated influenza vaccine.

At least ten counts were recorded for this clonotype. The genes are TRBV6-2 or TRBV6-3 and TRBJ2-4, with 10 bases fitting TRBD1. Germline-derived CDR1 and CDR2 are MNHEY and SVGEGT. The CDR3 consists of 21 residues. The J segment lost 3 bases and the V segment lost 0 bases, leaving 17 bases of the junction unmatched. The CDR3 coding sequence is TGTGCCAGCAGTTACTCGATTTCTTTTCCCGACAGGGGGCCCGACAAAAACATTCAGTACTTC. Amino acid sequence: CASSYSISFPDRGPDKNIQYF.

This clonotype was recorded a few times. This chain connects TRBV7-6 to TRBJ1-1, with 10 positions matching TRBD1. The CDR3 is made up of 15 amino acids. Germline CDR1 reads SGHVS; CDR2 reads FNYEAQ. J was trimmed by 3 bases and V by 0 bases; bases with no gene match: 1. CDR3 amino acids: CASSLADRGYTEAFF. The CDR3 DNA reads TGTGCCAGCAGCTTAGCGGACAGGGGGTACACTGAAGCTTTCTTT.

Ten or more counts support this clonotype. V gene TRBV12-3 or TRBV12-4 combines with J gene TRBJ1-2; D might be TRBD1 (6 bases). The CDR3 runs 13 residues. V shed 6 bases and J shed 8 bases, with 16 bases lying between them. The CDR3 coding sequence is TGTGCCAGCAGACCGACAGGCGGTTGGGGCTACACCTTC. It codes for CASRPTGGWGYTF.

The chain's CDR3 is CASSQMVDTQYF. The CDR3 DNA is TGTGCCAGCAGCCAAATGGTGGATACGCAGTATTTT. This rearrangement joins TRBV7-2 to TRBJ2-3; D ambiguous. V gave up 5 bases and J gave up 6 bases, with 9 bases separating them. The CDR3 length is 12 residues. CDR1 SGHTA and CDR2 FQGNSA come from the germline V gene. Full variable domain (remainder filled in from reference TRBV7-2 and TRBJ2-3): GAGVSQSPSNKVTEKGKDVELRCDPISGHTALYWYRQSLGQGLEFLIYFQGNSAPDKSGLPSDRFSAERTGGSVSTLTIQRTQQEDSAVYLCASSQMVDTQYFGPGTRLTVL.

The rearrangement uses TRBV7-2 and TRBJ2-7; D unclear. The CDR3 covers 12 residues. Deletions cut 3 bases from V and 2 bases from J, with 5 bases between. Germline V gives CDR1 SGHTA, CDR2 FQGNSA. The chain's CDR3 is CASSFAAYEQYF. The CDR3 coding sequence is TGTGCCAGCAGCTTCGCCGCCTACGAGCAGTACTTC.

This clonotype has a handful of counts. This chain links TRBV4-3 with TRBJ2-7; 14 positions match TRBD2. The germline V gene encodes CDR1 LGHNA and CDR2 YSLEER. The CDR3 spans 20 residues. The ends lost 4 bases at V and 2 bases at J; junction bases unmatched: 16. CDR3 coding DNA: TGCGCCAGCAGCCCCCCAAGGGGCCGGGGACTAGCGGGAGCTCCCTACGAGCAGTACTTC. Amino acids: CASSPPRGRGLAGAPYEQYF.

The chain recombines TRBV12-3 or TRBV12-4 with TRBJ2-7; D possibly corresponds to TRBD2 (5 bases). The CDR3 is 14 residues long. Deletions cut 3 bases from V and 5 bases from J, with 14 bases between. Here the CDR3 reads CASSLREGPHEQYF. For the CDR3, the DNA is TGTGCCAGCAGTTTGAGGGAAGGCCCCCACGAGCAGTACTTC.

This clonotype appeared a few times. The V call is TRBV7-9, the J call TRBJ2-1; 9 nucleotides match TRBD2. Looked up from germline, CDR1 is SEHNR and CDR2 is FQNEAQ (reference sequence). V dropped 8 bases and J dropped 6; count of bases not matched to a gene: 17. The CDR3 spans 17 residues. CDR3: CASLYAGGRGLVNEQFF. Here the CDR3 DNA reads TGTGCCAGCTTATACGCGGGCGGGAGGGGTCTGGTCAATGAGCAGTTCTTC.

This rearrangement joins TRBV9 to TRBJ1-1; 10 nucleotides agree with TRBD1. Germline values: CDR1 SGDLS, CDR2 YYNGEE. The V and J ends lost 4 bases and 1 base, in that order; junction bases with no gene match: 7. This CDR3 is 16 amino acids long. CDR3 protein: CASSPGTGERNTEAFF. The CDR3 DNA reads as TGTGCCAGCAGCCCTGGGACAGGGGAGAGGAACACTGAAGCTTTCTTT.

This clonotype was counted once. The V and J genes are TRBV5-6 and TRBJ1-4; D remains unclear. From germline, CDR1 is SGHDT and CDR2 YYEEEE. The length of the CDR3 is 15 residues. Trimming left V 4 bases short and J 2 bases short, with 12 bases between. The DNA for the CDR3 is TGTGCCAGCAGCCCCAGAGGGAGTACTAATGAAAAACTGTTTTTT. Protein: CASSPRGSTNEKLFF.

V gene TRBV20-1 combines with J gene TRBJ2-3, with D maybe TRBD2 (6 bases). The germline gives CDR1 DFQATT, CDR2 SNEGSKA (reference sequence). The CDR3 has 13 residues. Deletions cut 4 bases from V and 4 bases from J, with 12 bases between. The CDR3 region is CSATGREADTQYF. For the CDR3, the DNA is TGCAGTGCTACGGGCAGGGAGGCAGATACGCAGTATTTT.

The chain links TRBV20-1 to TRBJ2-2; the match to TRBD1 covers 7 bases. Trimming cost V 0 bases and J 4 bases; bases outside gene matches: 5. This CDR3 contains 15 residues. Germline values: CDR1 DFQATT, CDR2 SNEGSKA (reference sequence). CDR3 protein: CSARDLTGSTGELFF. The CDR3, as DNA: TGCAGTGCTAGAGATCTGACAGGGTCCACCGGGGAGCTGTTTTTT.

This clonotype has a count of ten or more. The gene calls are TRBV29-1 and TRBJ2-7; perhaps D is TRBD1 or TRBD2 (5 bases each). V was cut by 0 bases and J by 9 bases, with 9 bases left in between. Germline V gives CDR1 SQVTM, CDR2 ANQGSEA. The CDR3 consists of 11 residues. CDR3 sequence: CSVEEGRWQYF. CDR3 DNA sequence: TGCAGCGTTGAAGAGGGACGCTGGCAGTACTTC.

This clonotype has a count of ten or more. The chain's CDR3 is CAISPTDSSYEQYF. CDR3 DNA sequence: TGTGCCATCAGTCCGACAGATAGCTCCTACGAGCAGTACTTC. The chain employs TRBV10-3 and TRBJ2-7; D possibly corresponds to TRBD1 (5 bases). The CDR3 contains 14 residues. Looked up from germline, CDR1 is ENHRY and CDR2 is SYGVKD. Trimming took 5 bases from V and 0 from J, leaving 11 bases between them.

The chain links TRBV5-1 to TRBJ1-5; D call uncertain. Germline V lookup: CDR1 SGHRS, CDR2 YFSETQ. The CDR3 covers 14 residues. V was pared by 4 bases and J by 5 bases, with 13 bases between. In nucleotides, the CDR3 is TGCGCCAGCAGCCCCGGGGTCGGGGATCAGCCCCAGCATTTT. Its translation is CASSPGVGDQPQHF. The full variable domain, completed using reference TRBV5-1 and TRBJ1-5, is KAGVTQTPRYLIKTRGQQVTLSCSPISGHRSVSWYQQTPGQGLQFLFEYFSETQRNKGNFPGRFSGRQFSNSRSEMNVSTLELGDSALYLCASSPGVGDQPQHFGDGTRLSIL.

J is TRBJ2-1 and V is TRBV5-1, with 8 positions matching TRBD2. The V gene end was trimmed by 3 bases and the J gene end by 9 bases; junction bases not matched to a gene: 14. CDR3 length equals 16 residues. Germline V gene lookup returns CDR1 SGHRS and CDR2 YFSETQ. The CDR3 sequence: CASSSLLSGGLIEQFF. The CDR3 bases are TGCGCCAGCAGCTCGCTTTTATCGGGGGGGTTGATTGAGCAGTTCTTC.

Only a few counts were recorded for this clonotype. One end of the junction does not line up with germline, which may come from a read error. DNA for the CDR3: TGTGCCAGCAGCCAAGACAGGACTAGACTCCCCGCTTTT. Its protein product is CASSQDRTRLPAF. V and J are TRBV14 and TRBJ2-3, with TRBD2 matching over 7 bases. The CDR3 loop spans 13 amino acids. Germline values: CDR1 SGHDN, CDR2 FVKESK. Using reference TRBV14 and TRBJ2-3 for the parts outside the CDR3, the full variable domain is EAGVTQFPSHSVIEKGQTVTLRCDPISGHDNLYWYRRVMGKEIKFLLHFVKESKQDESGMPNNRFLAERTGGTYSTLKVQPAELEDSGVYFCASSQDRTRLPAFGPGTRLTVL.

A few counts support this clonotype. J is TRBJ2-1 and V is TRBV20-1, with 9 nucleotides matching TRBD1. CDR1 is DFQATT, CDR2 SNEGSKA, per germline (reference sequence). The CDR3 is 14 residues long. The CDR3 is CSLTSGQGIYEQFF. The CDR3 DNA sequence: TGCAGCCTCACCTCGGGACAGGGTATATATGAGCAGTTCTTC.

This clonotype was seen only a few times. The CDR3 nucleotides read TGTGCCAGCAGTGTTAGAACAGGGACGACAGATACGCAGTATTTT. Translation gives CASSVRTGTTDTQYF. This chain connects TRBV6-4 to TRBJ2-3; tentatively, D is TRBD1 (6 bases). Trimming cost V 4 bases and J 3 bases, with 14 bases left between them. The CDR3 spans 15 residues. Germline V lookup: CDR1 MRHNA, CDR2 SNTAGT.